A single sample is the source of the 29 T cell receptor beta chains below, sequenced in a study of blood T cell repertoires in COVID-19. The repertoire was sequenced with immunoSEQ multiplex PCR; TCRdb's copy has only in-frame clones and lacks some. The profile shows hundreds of thousands of clones, roughly 90% of them singletons. The sequenced sample was PBMCs or T cells enriched from blood (not recorded which). The receptors were gathered from a woman between 25 and 40 years old who had recovered from COVID-19.

The chain employs TRBV4-3 and TRBJ2-1; TRBD2 might be the D (6 bases). Looked up from germline, CDR1 is LGHNA and CDR2 is YSLEER. CDR3 length equals 15 residues. Trimming pared 1 base from V and 4 bases from J, leaving 11 bases between. The chain's CDR3 is CASSQGAGLYNEQFF. DNA for the CDR3: TGCGCCAGCAGCCAAGGGGCGGGGCTATACAATGAGCAGTTCTTC.

The chain is built from TRBV6-6 and TRBJ2-1; 16 bases are shared with TRBD2. Looked up from germline, CDR1 is MNHNY and CDR2 is SVGAGI (reference sequence). V lost 5 bases and J lost 6; bases outside the gene matches: 16. The CDR3 extends over 20 amino acids. CDR3 sequence: CASSPKRLGLAGGPSNEQFF. The CDR3, as DNA: TGTGCCAGCAGTCCAAAGAGGCTGGGACTAGCGGGAGGGCCCAGCAATGAGCAGTTCTTC.

The chain employs TRBV6-1 and TRBJ1-4, with 7 bases aligning to TRBD1. V dropped 3 bases and J dropped 0; count of bases not matched to a gene: 4. The V gene's germline CDR1 is MNHNS and CDR2 SASEGT. The CDR3 totals 16 residues. The CDR3 DNA reads as TGTGCCAGCAGTGATCCCAGGGGGACAACTAATGAAAAACTGTTTTTT. Protein sequence: CASSDPRGTTNEKLFF.

The chain joins TRBV5-6 to TRBJ1-2, with D maybe TRBD1 (6 bases). Per germline, CDR1 SGHDT and CDR2 YYEEEE. Trimming shortened V by 4 bases and J by 5 bases, and 12 bases separated the two germline ends. The CDR3 spans 13 residues. In DNA, the CDR3 is TGTGCCAGCAGCCTACTTACAGGGTATGGCTACACCTTC. It encodes CASSLLTGYGYTF.

To note about this clone: A clone one base away is much larger, so this may be a read error. The chain carries TRBV7-9 and TRBJ2-7, with D possibly TRBD1 on 5 matching bases. The V gene lost 1 base and the J gene lost 5 bases, with 6 bases spanning the gap. Germline assignment: CDR1 SEHNR and CDR2 FQNEAQ (reference sequence). This CDR3 has 12 residues. DNA for the CDR3: TGTGCCAGCAGCTTAGACAGGAACGAGCAGTACTTC. Translated, it gives CASSLDRNEQYF.

The chain combines TRBV5-1 with TRBJ2-5, with D perhaps matching TRBD1 (5 bases). The V end was cut by 0 bases, the J end by 3 bases, with 15 bases between. The CDR3 runs to 16 residues. The germline gives CDR1 SGHRS, CDR2 YFSETQ. The DNA of the CDR3 is TGCGCCAGCAGCTTGGGGGCAGGGAACGACAAAGAGACCCAGTACTTC. As protein: CASSLGAGNDKETQYF.

This clone occurred once. The V call is TRBV7-3, the J call TRBJ2-1, with a weak D call TRBD1 (6 bases). The germline V gene has CDR1 SGHTA and CDR2 FQGTGA. The CDR3 totals 13 residues. V was trimmed by 5 bases and J by 7 bases, leaving 12 bases between them. CDR3: CASSIQGNNEQFF. Written as DNA, the CDR3 is TGTGCCAGCAGCATTCAGGGGAATAATGAGCAGTTCTTC.

The V call is TRBV27, the J call TRBJ2-7; no clear D gene. Germline values: CDR1 MNHEY, CDR2 SMNVEV (reference sequence). The CDR3 has 13 residues. Trimming left V 6 bases short and J 2 bases short, with 11 bases between. CDR3 DNA sequence: TGTGCCAGCAGAGGTGGGCAGGCCTACGAGCAGTACTTC. Translating it yields CASRGGQAYEQYF.

The chain employs TRBV3-1 (or the pseudogene TRBV3-2) and TRBJ1-2; D ambiguous. CDR3 length: 13 amino acids. The germline CDR1 and CDR2 sequences are LGHDT and YNNKEL (reference sequence). Trimming took off 3 bases at V and 4 bases at J, with 9 bases between the two ends. The CDR3 loop is CASSQLTGYGYTF. The CDR3 DNA reads as TGTGCCAGCAGCCAGCTGACGGGCTATGGCTACACCTTC.

V gene TRBV5-1 combines with J gene TRBJ2-7, with 11 bases matching TRBD2. The CDR3 has 15 amino acids. Germline V gene lookup returns CDR1 SGHRS and CDR2 YFSETQ. The ends lost 6 bases at V and 3 bases at J; junction bases unmatched: 8. The CDR3 bases are TGCGCCAGCACGCGTGGGACTAGCGGAAACTACGAGCAGTACTTC. As protein: CASTRGTSGNYEQYF.

The rearrangement joins TRBV2 to TRBJ2-7; tentatively, D is TRBD2 (5 bases). The CDR3 extends over 12 amino acids. Per the germline V gene, CDR1 is SNHLY and CDR2 is FYNNEI. Trimming left V 7 bases short and J 7 bases short, with 14 bases between. CDR3 loop: CASTAHGNEQYF. Here the CDR3 DNA reads TGTGCCAGCACTGCCCACGGGAATGAGCAGTACTTC.

This clone appeared a few times. The chain links TRBV5-1 to TRBJ2-7; TRBD2 aligns across 8 bases. The CDR3 loop spans 14 amino acids. J lost 6 bases, V lost 4 bases, and 9 bases had no gene match. From germline, CDR1 is SGHRS and CDR2 YFSETQ. The CDR3 region is CASSPGTRNSEQYF. Written as DNA, the CDR3 is TGCGCCAGCAGCCCCGGGACTAGAAATTCCGAGCAGTACTTC.

V is TRBV13 and J is TRBJ1-2; D is undetermined. From germline, CDR1 is PRHDT and CDR2 FYEKMQ (reference sequence). The V gene lost 4 bases and the J gene lost 3 bases, with 12 bases spanning the gap. This CDR3 has 14 amino acids. The CDR3, as DNA: TGTGCCAGCAGCTCCGGAGGTAATGACTATGGCTACACCTTC. The encoded protein is CASSSGGNDYGYTF.

This chain uses TRBV13 with TRBJ2-7, with TRBD2 as a possible D gene (7 bases). V lost 7 bases and J 6 bases, leaving 19 bases between the germline ends. This CDR3 has 14 amino acids. CDR1 and CDR2 from the germline V gene are PRHDT and FYEKMQ (reference sequence). CDR3 residues: CASTLGGAWGEQYF. The CDR3 DNA reads TGTGCCAGCACTCTAGGGGGGGCCTGGGGCGAGCAGTACTTC.

This clone was seen ten or more times. V usage is TRBV7-9 and J usage is TRBJ1-1; TRBD1 aligns across 7 bases. CDR3 length: 13 residues. Trimming took 5 bases from V and 3 from J; bases not matched to a gene: 3. Germline V gene lookup returns CDR1 SEHNR and CDR2 FQNEAQ (reference sequence). The CDR3 coding sequence is TGTGCCAGCAGCCTCAGGGGGTACACTGAAGCTTTCTTT. It encodes CASSLRGYTEAFF.

J is TRBJ2-7 and V is TRBV7-8, with 7 bases that match TRBD1. Germline V gene sequence: CDR1 SGHVS, CDR2 FQNEAQ. The CDR3 is 15 residues long. V was pared by 5 bases and J by 2 bases, with 9 bases of the junction left unmatched. DNA for the CDR3: TGTGCCAGCAGCGCACCCATGGACAGGCCCTACGAGCAGTACTTC. It encodes CASSAPMDRPYEQYF.

The V call is TRBV28, the J call TRBJ2-5; TRBD1 matches 8 bases. The CDR3 runs to 15 residues. Germline trimming cut 7 bases from V and 3 bases from J; bases unmatched to any gene: 10. The germline V gene encodes CDR1 MDHEN and CDR2 SYDVKM. The CDR3 sequence is CASTMDRVGEETQYF. CDR3 in DNA: TGTGCCAGCACCATGGACAGGGTAGGCGAAGAGACCCAGTACTTC. The full variable domain, with the rest looked up from reference TRBV28 and TRBJ2-5, is DVKVTQSSRYLVKRTGEKVFLECVQDMDHENMFWYRQDPGLGLRLIYFSYDVKMKEKGDIPEGYSVSREKKERFSLILESASTNQTSMYLCASTMDRVGEETQYFGPGTRLLVL.

V is TRBV12-5 and J is TRBJ2-7; 7 bases align to TRBD1. Trimming cost V 8 bases and J 2 bases; bases outside gene matches: 9. Germline V gives CDR1 LGHNT, CDR2 FRNRAP. The CDR3 runs 14 residues. DNA for the CDR3: TGTGCTAGTTCCCCAGGGGGAGCGACCTACGAGCAGTACTTC. Translating it yields CASSPGGATYEQYF.

The table lists this clone with a few counts. This chain links TRBV15 with TRBJ2-1; 11 nucleotides align to TRBD2. From germline, CDR1 is LNHNV and CDR2 YYDKDF (reference sequence). The CDR3 is made up of 15 amino acids. Losses at the gene ends were 5 bases for V and 7 bases for J; bases not matched to a gene: 7. This CDR3 is CATSSLAGGENEQFF. The CDR3 nucleotides are TGTGCCACCAGCTCGCTAGCGGGAGGCGAAAATGAGCAGTTCTTC.

This clone was seen once. The chain uses TRBV12-3 or TRBV12-4 and TRBJ2-2; 8 bases line up with TRBD1. The CDR3 has 13 amino acids. V lost 6 bases, J lost 7 bases, and 4 bases stayed unmatched. CDR3 sequence reads: CASRQGAHGELFF. The CDR3 DNA is TGTGCCAGCAGGCAGGGGGCTCACGGGGAGCTGTTTTTT.

This clone has only one observation. The rearrangement uses TRBV28 and TRBJ2-1; tentatively, D is TRBD2 (6 bases). Germline V gives CDR1 MDHEN, CDR2 SYDVKM. The CDR3 spans 14 residues. Trimming pared 2 bases from V and 5 bases from J, leaving 10 bases between. The CDR3, as DNA: TGTGCCAGCAGTTTAGCGGGATGGAACAATGAGCAGTTCTTC. This translates into CASSLAGWNNEQFF.

The V gene is TRBV6-5, the J gene TRBJ1-2; D might be TRBD1 (5 bases). The CDR3 is 15 residues long. Germline CDR1 MNHEY, CDR2 SVGAGI. Between the trimmed V and J ends, which lost 3 bases and 6 bases, there was a span of 17 bases. CDR3 sequence: CASSYRFQAGNGYTF. CDR3 bases: TGTGCCAGCAGTTATCGGTTCCAGGCAGGGAATGGCTACACCTTC.

The V call is TRBV21-1, the J call TRBJ2-4; TRBD2 reflects the table's D call only, with no check against the DNA. TRBV21-1 is described as a pseudogene. This CDR3 region has 17 residues. CDR3 sequence: CASSKVRGKVAKNIQYF. The CDR3, as DNA: TGTGCCAGCAGCAAAGTTCGCGGGAAGGTAGCCAAAAACATTCAGTACTTC.

The gene calls are TRBV6-5 and TRBJ1-2; D gene ambiguous. This CDR3 is built from 13 residues. CDR1 is MNHEY, CDR2 SVGAGI, per germline. Trimming removed 6 bases at V and 8 bases at J, with 16 bases between. DNA for the CDR3: TGTGCCAGCAGCATCAGGTTGGGAGGAGGCTACACCTTC. As protein: CASSIRLGGGYTF.

This clone was observed once. The J gene is TRBJ2-7, the V gene TRBV5-6; no clear D. Germline assignment: CDR1 SGHDT and CDR2 YYEEEE. The V end lost 4 bases, the J end lost 3 bases, and 14 bases lay between the germline ends. The CDR3 sequence is 14 residues long. The CDR3 here is CASSPPSSHYEQYF. DNA of the CDR3: TGTGCCAGCAGCCCTCCAAGCTCCCACTACGAGCAGTACTTC.

The chain employs TRBV7-2 and TRBJ1-2, with D possibly TRBD1 on 5 matching bases. The germline V gene encodes CDR1 SGHTA and CDR2 FQGNSA. The CDR3 has 14 amino acids. V lost 10 bases, J lost 2 bases, and 17 bases lay in between. The CDR3 DNA is TGTGCCAACACAGACCTTGGGGCCAACTATGGCTACACCTTC. It codes for CANTDLGANYGYTF.

The CDR3 is CASSLGLWSGDTDTQYF. The CDR3 DNA follows: TGTGCCAGCAGCTTAGGACTCTGGTCAGGGGACACAGATACGCAGTATTTT. This sequence joins TRBV7-2 and TRBJ2-3, with TRBD1 as a possible D gene (6 bases). This CDR3 spans 17 amino acids. Germline CDR1 is SGHTA and CDR2 is FQGNSA. V was pared by 1 base and J by 2 bases, with 16 bases between.

The rearrangement links TRBV11-2 to TRBJ1-4; 12 positions agree with TRBD1. The CDR3 extends over 15 amino acids. Per the germline V gene, CDR1 is SGHAT and CDR2 is FQNNGV. Germline trimming cut 3 bases from V and 8 bases from J; bases unmatched to any gene: 4. The CDR3 loop is CASSFGTGGVEKLFF. In nucleotides, the CDR3 is TGTGCCAGCAGCTTTGGGACAGGGGGCGTGGAAAAACTGTTTTTT.

The V and J genes are TRBV7-8 and TRBJ1-2; 8 bases line up with TRBD1. There are 14 residues in the CDR3. Trimming removed 3 bases from V and 6 bases from J; junction bases left unmatched: 6. The germline V gene encodes CDR1 SGHVS and CDR2 FQNEAQ. The CDR3 sequence is CASSFSGTGDGYTF. DNA of the CDR3: TGTGCCAGCAGCTTTTCCGGGACAGGTGATGGCTACACCTTC.